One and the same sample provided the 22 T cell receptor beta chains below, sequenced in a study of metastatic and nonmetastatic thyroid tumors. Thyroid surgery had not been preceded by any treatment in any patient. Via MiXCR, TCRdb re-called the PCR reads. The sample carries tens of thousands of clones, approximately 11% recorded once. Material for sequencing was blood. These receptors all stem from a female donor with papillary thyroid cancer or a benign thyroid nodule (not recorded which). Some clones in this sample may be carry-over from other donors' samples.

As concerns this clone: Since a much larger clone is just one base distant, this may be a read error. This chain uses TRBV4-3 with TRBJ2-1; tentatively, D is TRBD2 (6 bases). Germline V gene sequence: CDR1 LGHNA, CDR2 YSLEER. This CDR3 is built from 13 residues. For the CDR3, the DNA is TGCGCCAGCAGCCAGGGGCGGGAAGGTGAGCAGCTCTTC. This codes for CASSQGREGEQLF.

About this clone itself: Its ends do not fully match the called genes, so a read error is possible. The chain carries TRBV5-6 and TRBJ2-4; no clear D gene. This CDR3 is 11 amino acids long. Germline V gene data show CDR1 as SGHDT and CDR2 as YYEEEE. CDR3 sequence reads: CAPEPKNTQYF. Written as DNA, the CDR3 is TGTGCCCCGGAGCCCAAAAACACTCAGTACTTC.

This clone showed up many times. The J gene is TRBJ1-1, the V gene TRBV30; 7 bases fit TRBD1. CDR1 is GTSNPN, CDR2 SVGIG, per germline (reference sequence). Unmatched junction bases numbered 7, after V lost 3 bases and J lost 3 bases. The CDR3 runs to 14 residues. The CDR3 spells CAWRPGQWDTEAFF. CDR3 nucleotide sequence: TGTGCCTGGAGGCCGGGACAGTGGGACACTGAAGCTTTCTTT.

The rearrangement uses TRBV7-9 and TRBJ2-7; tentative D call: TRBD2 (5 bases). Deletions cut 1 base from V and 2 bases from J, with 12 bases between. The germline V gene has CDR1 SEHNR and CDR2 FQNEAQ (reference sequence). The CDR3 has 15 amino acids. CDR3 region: CASSLDPPGAYEQYF. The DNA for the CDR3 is TGTGCCAGCAGCTTAGACCCCCCCGGGGCCTACGAGCAGTACTTC. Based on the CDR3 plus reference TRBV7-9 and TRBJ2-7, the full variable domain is DTGVSQNPRHKITKRGQNVTFRCDPISEHNRLYWYRQTLGQGPEFLTYFQNEAQLEKSRLLSDRFSAERPKGSFSTLEIQRTEQGDSAMYLCASSLDPPGAYEQYFGPGTRLTVT.

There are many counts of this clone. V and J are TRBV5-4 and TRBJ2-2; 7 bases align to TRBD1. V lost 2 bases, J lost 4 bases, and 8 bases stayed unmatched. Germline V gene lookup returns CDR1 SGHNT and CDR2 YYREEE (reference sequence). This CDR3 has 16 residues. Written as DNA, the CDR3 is TGTGCCAGCAGCTTTGGACAGGCCCCGGGCACCGGGGAGCTGTTTTTT. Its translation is CASSFGQAPGTGELFF.

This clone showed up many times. CDR3 in amino acids: CASPPEGERYNEQFF. Written as DNA, the CDR3 is TGCGCCAGCCCTCCAGAGGGCGAGAGATACAATGAGCAGTTCTTC. This chain joins TRBV5-1 and TRBJ2-1; D perhaps matches TRBD2 (5 bases). The CDR3 is made up of 15 amino acids. V lost 7 bases to trimming and J lost 4 bases, with 18 bases between them. Germline-derived CDR1 and CDR2 are SGHRS and YFSETQ.

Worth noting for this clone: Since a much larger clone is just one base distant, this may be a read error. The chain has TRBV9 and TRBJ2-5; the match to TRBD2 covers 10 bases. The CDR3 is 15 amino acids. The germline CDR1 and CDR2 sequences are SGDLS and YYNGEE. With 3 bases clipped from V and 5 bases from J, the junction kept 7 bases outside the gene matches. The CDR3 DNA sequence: TGTGCCAGCAGCGACCTAGCGGGAGAGGAGGAGACCCAGTACTTC. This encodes CASSDLAGEEETQYF.

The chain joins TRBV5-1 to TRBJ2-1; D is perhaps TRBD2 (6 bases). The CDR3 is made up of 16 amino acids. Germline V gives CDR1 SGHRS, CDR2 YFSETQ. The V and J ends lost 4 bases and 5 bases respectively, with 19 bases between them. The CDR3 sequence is CASSLPPGTSNNEQFF. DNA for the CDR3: TGCGCCAGCAGCCTCCCCCCCGGTACTAGCAACAATGAGCAGTTCTTC.

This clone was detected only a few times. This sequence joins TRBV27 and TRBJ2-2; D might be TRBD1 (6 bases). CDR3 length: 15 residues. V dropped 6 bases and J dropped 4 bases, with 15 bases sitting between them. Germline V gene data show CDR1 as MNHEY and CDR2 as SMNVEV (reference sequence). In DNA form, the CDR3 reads TGTGCCAGCAGGCTGACAGGTTTGGGCACCGGGGAGCTGTTTTTT. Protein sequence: CASRLTGLGTGELFF.

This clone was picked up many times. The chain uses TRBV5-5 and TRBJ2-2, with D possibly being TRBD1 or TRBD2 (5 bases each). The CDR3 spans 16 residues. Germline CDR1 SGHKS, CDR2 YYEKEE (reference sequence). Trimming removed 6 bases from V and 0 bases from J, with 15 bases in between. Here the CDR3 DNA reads TGTGCCAGCACCTATCAGGTGGGGGCGAACACCGGGGAGCTGTTTTTT. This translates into CASTYQVGANTGELFF. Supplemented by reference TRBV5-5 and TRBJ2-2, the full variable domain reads DAGVTQSPTHLIKTRGQQVTLRCSPISGHKSVSWYQQVLGQGPQFIFQYYEKEERGRGNFPDRFSARQFPNYSSELNVNALLLGDSALYLCASTYQVGANTGELFFGEGSRLTVL.

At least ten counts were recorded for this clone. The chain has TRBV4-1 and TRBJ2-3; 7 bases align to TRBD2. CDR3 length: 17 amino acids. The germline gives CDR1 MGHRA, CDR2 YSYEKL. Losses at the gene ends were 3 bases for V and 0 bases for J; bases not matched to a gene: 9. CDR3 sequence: CASSQPGLPTSTDTQYF. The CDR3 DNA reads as TGCGCCAGCAGCCAGCCGGGACTACCAACTAGCACAGATACGCAGTATTTT.

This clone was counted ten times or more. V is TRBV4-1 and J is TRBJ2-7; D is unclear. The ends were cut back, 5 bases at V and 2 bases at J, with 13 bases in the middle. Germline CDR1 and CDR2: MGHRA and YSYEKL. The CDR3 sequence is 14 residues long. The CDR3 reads CASSSGPAAYEQYF. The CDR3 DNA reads TGCGCCAGCAGCTCAGGACCAGCCGCCTACGAGCAGTACTTC.

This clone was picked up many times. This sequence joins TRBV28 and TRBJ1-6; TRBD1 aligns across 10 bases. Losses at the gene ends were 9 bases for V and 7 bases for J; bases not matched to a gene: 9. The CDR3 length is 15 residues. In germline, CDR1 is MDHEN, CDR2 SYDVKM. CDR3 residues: CASVRDRGGNSPLHF. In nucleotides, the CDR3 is TGTGCCAGTGTACGGGACAGGGGCGGCAATTCACCCCTCCACTTT. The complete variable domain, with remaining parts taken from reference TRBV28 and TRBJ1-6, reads DVKVTQSSRYLVKRTGEKVFLECVQDMDHENMFWYRQDPGLGLRLIYFSYDVKMKEKGDIPEGYSVSREKKERFSLILESASTNQTSMYLCASVRDRGGNSPLHFGNGTRLTVT.

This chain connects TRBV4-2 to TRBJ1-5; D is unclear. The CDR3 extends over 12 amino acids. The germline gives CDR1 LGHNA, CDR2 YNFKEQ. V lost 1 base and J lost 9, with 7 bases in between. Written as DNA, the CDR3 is TGTGCCAGCAGCCAAGGACAAGGGCCCCAGCATTTT. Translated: CASSQGQGPQHF.

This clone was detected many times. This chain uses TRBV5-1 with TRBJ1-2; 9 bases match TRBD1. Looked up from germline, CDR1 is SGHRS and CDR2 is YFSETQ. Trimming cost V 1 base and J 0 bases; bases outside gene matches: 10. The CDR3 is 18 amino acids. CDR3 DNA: TGCGCCAGCAGCTTGACCCCACGACAGGGGGATACTAACTATGGCTACACCTTC. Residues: CASSLTPRQGDTNYGYTF.

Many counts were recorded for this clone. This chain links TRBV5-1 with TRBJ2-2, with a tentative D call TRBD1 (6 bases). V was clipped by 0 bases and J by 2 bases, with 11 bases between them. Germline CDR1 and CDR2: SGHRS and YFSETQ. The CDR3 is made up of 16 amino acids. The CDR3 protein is CASSLGYRVNTGELFF. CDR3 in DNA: TGCGCCAGCAGCTTGGGATACAGGGTAAACACCGGGGAGCTGTTTTTT.

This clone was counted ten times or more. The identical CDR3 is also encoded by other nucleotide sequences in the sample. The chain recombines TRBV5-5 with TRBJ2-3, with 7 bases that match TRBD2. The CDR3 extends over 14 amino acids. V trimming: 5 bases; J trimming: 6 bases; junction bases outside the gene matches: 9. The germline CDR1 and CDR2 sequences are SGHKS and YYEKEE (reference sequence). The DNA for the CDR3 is TGTGCCAGCAGGCTCGCTAGCGGTGGCGATACGCAGTATTTT. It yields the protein CASRLASGGDTQYF.

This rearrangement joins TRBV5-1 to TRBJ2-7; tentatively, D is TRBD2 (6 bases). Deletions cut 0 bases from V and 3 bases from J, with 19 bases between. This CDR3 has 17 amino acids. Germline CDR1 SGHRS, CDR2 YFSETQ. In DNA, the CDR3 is TGCGCCAGCAGCTTGGGGACTAACTCTAGGCATTTCTACGAGCAGTACTTC. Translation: CASSLGTNSRHFYEQYF.

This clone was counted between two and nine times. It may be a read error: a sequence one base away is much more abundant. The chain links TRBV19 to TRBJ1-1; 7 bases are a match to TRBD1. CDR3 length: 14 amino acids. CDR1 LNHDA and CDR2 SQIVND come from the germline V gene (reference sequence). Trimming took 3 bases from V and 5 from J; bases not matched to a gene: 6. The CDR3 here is CASSINRGGTEAFF. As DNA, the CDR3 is TGTGCCAGTAGTATCAACAGGGGAGGAACTGAAGCTTTCTTT. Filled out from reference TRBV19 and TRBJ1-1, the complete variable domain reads DGGITQSPKYLFRKEGQNVTLSCEQNLNHDAMYWYRQDPGQGLRLIYYSQIVNDFQKGDIAEGYSVSREKKESFPLTVTSAQKNPTAFYLCASSINRGGTEAFFGQGTRLTVV.

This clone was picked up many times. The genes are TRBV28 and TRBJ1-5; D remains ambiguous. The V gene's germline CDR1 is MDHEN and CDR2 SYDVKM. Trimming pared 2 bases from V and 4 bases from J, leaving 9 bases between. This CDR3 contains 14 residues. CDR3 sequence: CASSLAPINQPQHF. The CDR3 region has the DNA TGTGCCAGCAGTTTAGCCCCTATTAATCAGCCCCAGCATTTT.

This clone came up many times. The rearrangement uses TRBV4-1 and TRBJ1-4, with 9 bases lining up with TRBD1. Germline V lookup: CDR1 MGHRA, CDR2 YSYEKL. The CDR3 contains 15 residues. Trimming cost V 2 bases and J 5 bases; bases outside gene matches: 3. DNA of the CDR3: TGCGCCAGCAGCCAATTCGGACAGGGGAATGAAAAACTGTTTTTT. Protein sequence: CASSQFGQGNEKLFF.

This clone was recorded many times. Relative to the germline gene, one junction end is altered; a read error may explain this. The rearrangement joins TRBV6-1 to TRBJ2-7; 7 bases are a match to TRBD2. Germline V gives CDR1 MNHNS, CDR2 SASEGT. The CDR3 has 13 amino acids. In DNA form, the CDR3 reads TGTGCCAGCAGTAGCGGGACTTCCTACGAGCAGCACTTC. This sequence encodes CASSSGTSYEQHF.